The rows below give T cell receptor beta chains drawn from one sample of a study of blood T cell repertoires in COVID-19. Measured with immunoSEQ multiplex PCR; TCRdb has only the in-frame clones, and not every one. The sample holds about 99,000 clones, roughly nine tenths seen once. The specimen was peripheral blood. Source of these receptors: a human donor in a cohort sampled during active COVID-19. Each CDR3 is given with its conserved first and last residue. The D gene is left open where the match is weak. For some rows the clone size is stated as once, few or many, or as a class when expanded; others skip it.

cdr3_nt cdr3_aa v_call d_call clone_size j_call
TGCGCCAGCAGCCAAGCAGTAATACAGGGGGCCGGGGAGCTGTTTTTT CASSQAVIQGAGELFF TRBV4-3 TRBD1 NA TRBJ2-2
TGCGCCAGCAGCCAAGATCGAGGGGGGGTCTATGGCTACACCTTC CASSQDRGGVYGYTF TRBV4-3 NA NA TRBJ1-2
TGTGCCAGCAGCTTGTTTCAGGGCACTAACACTGAAGCTTTCTTT CASSLFQGTNTEAFF TRBV5-6 NA NA TRBJ1-1
TGTGCCAGCAGCCAAGACCTGGGACAGGGGCCAGATACGCAGTATTTT CASSQDLGQGPDTQYF TRBV4-2 TRBD1 NA TRBJ2-3
TGTGCCAGCAGTTCTTCAGGGGGCAGTAATCAGCCCCAGCATTTT CASSSSGGSNQPQHF TRBV6-2/TRBV6-3 TRBD1 NA TRBJ1-5
TGTGCCAGCTCACCTGAAGGGGGGGATTCCTACAATGAGCAGTTCTTC CASSPEGGDSYNEQFF TRBV18 NA NA TRBJ2-1
TGTGCCAGCTCACCACCTCAGGCCCCCTCTGGAAACACCATATATTTT CASSPPQAPSGNTIYF TRBV18 NA NA TRBJ1-3
TGCAGTGTAGTAGAGGTAGAGACCCAGTACTTC CSVVEVETQYF TRBV20-1 NA once TRBJ2-5
TGTGCCAGTAGTATAGCCTTTGATGAGAGTTTTGCCACAGATACGCAGTATTTT CASSIAFDESFATDTQYF TRBV19 NA NA TRBJ2-3
TGTGCCAGCAGCTTAGGGGGACAGGGGGAATTTACAGATACGCAGTATTTT CASSLGGQGEFTDTQYF TRBV7-8 TRBD1 NA TRBJ2-3